A single sample is the source of the 14 T cell receptor beta chains below, sequenced in a study of cytomegalovirus exposure and HLA in healthy donors. PCR was performed using 60 Vbeta and 13 Jbeta primers. Method: immunoSEQ multiplex PCR; TCRdb's copy keeps in-frame clones and lacks some. The sample has 65,000 to 80,000 clones, almost 80% seen once; the top ten hold around a fifth. Source material: PBMCs. The receptors were sampled from a woman aged 40 to 49 in good health and CMV-seropositive.

The J gene is TRBJ2-5, the V gene TRBV29-1; 8 positions match TRBD2. Trimming removed 7 bases from V and 3 bases from J; junction bases left unmatched: 7. Germline CDR1 and CDR2: SQVTM and ANQGSEA. This CDR3 has 13 amino acids. CDR3 loop: CSAFLGGEETQYF. The CDR3 region has the DNA TGCAGCGCCTTCCTCGGGGGGGAAGAGACCCAGTACTTC.

The rearrangement uses TRBV27 and TRBJ1-5; tentative D call: TRBD1 (5 bases). The ends were cut back, 1 base at V and 1 base at J, with 8 bases in the middle. Germline CDR1 MNHEY, CDR2 SMNVEV (reference sequence). The CDR3 length is 15 residues. The CDR3 protein is CASSLLGLSNQPQHF. CDR3 DNA sequence: TGTGCCAGCAGTTTATTGGGACTAAGCAATCAGCCCCAGCATTTT.

The chain couples TRBV6-5 to TRBJ2-7; perhaps TRBD1 as D (6 bases). V was trimmed by 0 bases and J by 3 bases, leaving 9 bases between them. Germline assignment: CDR1 MNHEY and CDR2 SVGAGI. CDR3 length equals 14 residues. The CDR3 protein is CASSYSDRRYEQYF. The CDR3 nucleotides read TGTGCCAGCAGTTACTCGGACAGACGCTACGAGCAGTACTTC.

Points on this clone: The identical CDR3 is also encoded by other nucleotide sequences in the sample. The chain links TRBV7-8 to TRBJ1-2; 9 nucleotides agree with TRBD1. V gave up 5 bases and J gave up 2 bases; unmatched junction bases: 6. CDR3 length: 15 residues. The germline V gene encodes CDR1 SGHVS and CDR2 FQNEAQ. In DNA, the CDR3 is TGTGCCAGCAGCACCCGGACAGGGGCCAACTATGGCTACACCTTC. The encoded protein is CASSTRTGANYGYTF.

The chain has TRBV7-2 and TRBJ2-1, with 11 bases that match TRBD2. This CDR3 has 15 amino acids. V gave up 5 bases and J gave up 7 bases; unmatched junction bases: 7. Germline V gene sequence: CDR1 SGHTA, CDR2 FQGNSA. This chain's CDR3 is CASSHTSGRLNEQFF. The CDR3 nucleotides read TGTGCCAGCAGCCATACTAGCGGGAGATTGAATGAGCAGTTCTTC.

The chain carries TRBV23-1 and TRBJ2-7; D perhaps matches TRBD2 (5 bases). TRBV23-1 is flagged as an ORF with uncertain function. Trimming removed 0 bases from V and 5 bases from J, with 20 bases in between. The CDR3 totals 17 residues. The CDR3 nucleotides are TGCGCCAGCAGTCAATCTCCCCGAGGGCGATTGCACCACGAGCAGTACTTC. This encodes CASSQSPRGRLHHEQYF.

The genes are TRBV2 and TRBJ2-2, with D hard to call. The germline V gene encodes CDR1 SNHLY and CDR2 FYNNEI. Deletions cut 6 bases from V and 9 bases from J, with 11 bases between. The CDR3 is made up of 12 amino acids. In DNA form, the CDR3 reads TGTGCCAGCAGGCGCTTTAACCGGGAGCTGTTTTTT. Translation: CASRRFNRELFF.

This chain uses TRBV2 with TRBJ1-5, with a weak D call TRBD1 (5 bases). CDR1 is SNHLY and CDR2 is FYNNEI in the germline V gene. This CDR3 region has 13 residues. The germline V and J ends were trimmed by 5 bases and 5 bases, with 10 bases remaining between them. DNA of the CDR3: TGTGCCAGCAGTCTCAGGGTAGATCAGCCCCAGCATTTT. Amino acid sequence: CASSLRVDQPQHF.

This clone was seen a handful of times. J is TRBJ1-1 and V is TRBV6-1, with D tentatively TRBD1 (5 bases). Germline CDR1 and CDR2: MNHNS and SASEGT. The CDR3 totals 15 residues. V dropped 0 bases and J dropped 5 bases, with 13 bases sitting between them. The CDR3 DNA reads TGTGCCAGCAGTGAAGCGGGGCAGGGAGGGACTGAAGCTTTCTTT. Amino acids: CASSEAGQGGTEAFF.

The chain employs TRBV30 and TRBJ2-7; 9 bases agree with TRBD2. V dropped 0 bases and J dropped 6; count of bases not matched to a gene: 6. The germline CDR1 and CDR2 sequences are GTSNPN and SVGIG (reference sequence). CDR3 length: 14 residues. The CDR3 is CAWSVGGRGGEQYF. CDR3 in DNA: TGTGCCTGGAGTGTGGGCGGGAGGGGCGGCGAGCAGTACTTC.

This clone was seen a handful of times. The chain recombines TRBV28 with TRBJ1-1, with 7 bases matching TRBD1. Germline CDR1 is MDHEN and CDR2 is SYDVKM. J lost 1 base, V lost 7 bases, and 6 bases had no gene match. The CDR3 consists of 14 residues. The CDR3 sequence is CASTQGWRNTEAFF. The CDR3 DNA reads TGTGCCAGCACACAGGGGTGGAGGAACACTGAAGCTTTCTTT.

The genes are TRBV29-1 and TRBJ2-1; 8 nucleotides match TRBD2. CDR3 length: 15 residues. Germline V gene lookup returns CDR1 SQVTM and CDR2 ANQGSEA. The CDR3 DNA reads TGCAGTGGGACTATGATAGCGGGAAAGTCGGGTGAGCAGTTCTTC. Its translation is CSGTMIAGKSGEQFF.

This chain links TRBV6-5 with TRBJ1-2; TRBD1 might be the D (6 bases). The CDR3 is made up of 13 amino acids. V lost 0 bases and J 8 bases, leaving 10 bases between the germline ends. Germline V gene lookup returns CDR1 MNHEY and CDR2 SVGAGI. The CDR3 DNA sequence: TGTGCCAGCAGTTACTCGCGGGGGCAAGGCTACACCTTC. Its translation is CASSYSRGQGYTF.

The J gene is TRBJ2-1, the V gene TRBV21-1; TRBD2 was called by the table and not checked on the DNA. TRBV21-1 corresponds to a pseudogene. CDR3 length: 15 residues. The CDR3 reads CASSKDERADNEQFF. As DNA, the CDR3 is TGTGCCAGCAGCAAAGATGAGCGGGCCGACAATGAGCAGTTCTTC.